A single TCR beta chain is shown here with its context. Its antigen is currently unknown. Assay: immunoSEQ multiplex PCR; the TCRdb copy retains only in-frame clones and omits some. The sample includes about 2 million clones, over 85% of them seen just once. The CDR3 covers 15 residues. The V and J ends lost 8 bases and 4 bases, in that order; junction bases with no gene match: 9. Germline V gives CDR1 SEHNR, CDR2 FQNEAQ (reference sequence). These data are taken from a study of shared clonotypes between healthy human individuals. Background on the study: The people who gave samples were two women and a few men aged 18 to 49. Researchers assigned three CD4 naive, three CD4 memory, two CD8 naive and one CD8 memory plate to each donor.

Naive CD8 cells were CD45RO-negative, positively selected for CCR7, excluding terminally differentiated effector memory CD45RA+ cells. Overall study results and limits: Larger estimated richness was generally recorded for naive subsets relative to memory subsets. In a handful of donors, about 5% of naive CD4 clonotypes appeared in common.

The TCR originated in a man aged 18 to 35 in good health. Sequencing used naive CD8+ T cells sorted from blood. The V call is TRBV7-9, the J call TRBJ2-1; 9 bases fit TRBD1. CDR3: CASRPGQGIYNEQFF. The CDR3 DNA sequence: TGTGCCAGCCGCCCCGGACAGGGGATTTACAATGAGCAGTTCTTC.